A selection of T cell receptor beta chains follows, all from one sample in a study of cytomegalovirus exposure and HLA in healthy donors. Sequencing was performed with immunoSEQ multiplex PCR; in TCRdb, only in-frame clones are kept and a portion is missing. The sample includes roughly 120,000 clones, around 94% seen only once; the top ten take approximately 1.3%. The source material was PBMCs. Receptor source: a woman between 18 and 29 years old in good health and CMV-seronegative. The conserved cysteine and the conserved F or W are not part of the CDR3 here. The D gene is left open where the match is weak.

d_call,j_call,v_call,cdr3_aa
TRBD1,TRBJ2-7,TRBV5-8,ASSLRQGRAYEQY
TRBD2,TRBJ2-3,TRBV9,ASSVSGGHTDTQY
TRBD2,TRBJ2-1,TRBV5-6,ASSRGLAGRYEQF
NA,TRBJ1-2,TRBV14,ASSQASGSGNGYT
NA,TRBJ2-1,TRBV10-3,ATLRDLSYNEQF
NA,TRBJ2-4,TRBV1,TSSQAKRTSGNVDIQY
TRBD2,TRBJ2-5,TRBV6-5,ASSRGELAGETQY
NA,TRBJ2-7,TRBV2,ASSERTASYEQY
TRBD1,TRBJ2-7,TRBV4-1,ASSPQGFGSYEQY
TRBD2,TRBJ2-3,TRBV29-1,SVEGISGGVLDTQY
TRBD1,TRBJ2-7,TRBV6-5,ASSYLGQPSSYEQY
NA,TRBJ2-1,TRBV7-2,ASSLGRNNEQF
NA,TRBJ2-7,TRBV2,ASSDRQSYEQY
NA,TRBJ1-2,TRBV19,ASSFSVSNYGYT
NA,TRBJ1-6,TRBV6-6,ASLRQLNSPLH
TRBD1,TRBJ2-7,TRBV2,ASSESRDRAIYEQY
TRBD1,TRBJ1-6,TRBV28,ASSLYRDSNYSPLH
NA,TRBJ1-3,TRBV6-5,ASSSSFGNTIY
TRBD1,TRBJ2-7,TRBV28,ASSTGQGPHEQY
NA,TRBJ1-1,TRBV7-3,ASSPKGGSVAF
NA,TRBJ2-2,TRBV2,ASQVQGGYGGELF
TRBD1,TRBJ1-1,TRBV6-5,ASSYDRGTPEAF